Each of the 13 T cell receptor beta chains below was sequenced from the same sample in a study of blood T cell repertoires in COVID-19 (dated by TCRdb to the early 2020s). To prepare the library, the immunoSEQ multiplex PCR assay was applied. Sourced from immuneACCESS, this table was stored by TCRdb with only in-frame sequences that have V and J called. A share of the clones is absent; for the studies checked, an unresolved V gene accounts for under half, and the remainder has no known explanation. This sample lists 110,000 or so clones; under 90% were detected once. 3% to 5% of the sample belongs to the ten largest clones. The sequencing input was peripheral blood. The source of these receptors is a man between 60 and 70 years old with acute or convalescent COVID-19.

The chain is built from TRBV4-3 and TRBJ1-2, with D possibly matching TRBD1 (6 bases). This CDR3 has 16 residues. The germline V gene has CDR1 LGHNA and CDR2 YSLEER. V shed 4 bases and J shed 7 bases, with 22 bases lying between them. The CDR3 here is CASSRSDRTVRGGYTF. As DNA, the CDR3 is TGCGCCAGCAGCCGAAGCGATCGGACAGTACGCGGTGGCTACACCTTC.

DNA of the CDR3: TGTGCCAGCAGCGTGTACGGTCCCAACACTGAAGCTTTCTTT. Translated, it gives CASSVYGPNTEAFF. J is TRBJ1-1 and V is TRBV9; no definite D call. This CDR3 is 14 amino acids long. V gave up 2 bases and J gave up 2 bases, with 10 bases separating them. CDR1 is SGDLS, CDR2 YYNGEE, per germline.

This clone was seen a handful of times. This chain links TRBV9 with TRBJ2-5; 7 positions match TRBD1. V was clipped by 4 bases and J by 5 bases; unmatched bases: 5. Germline-derived CDR1 and CDR2 are SGDLS and YYNGEE. CDR3 length: 13 amino acids. DNA of the CDR3: TGTGCCAGCAGCACAACAGGGGCGGAGACCCAGTACTTC. Encoded protein: CASSTTGAETQYF.

The gene calls are TRBV19 and TRBJ2-5, with D maybe TRBD2 (5 bases). This CDR3 has 13 amino acids. Germline CDR1 reads LNHDA; CDR2 reads SQIVND (reference sequence). Trimming took off 7 bases at V and 1 base at J, with 10 bases between the two ends. CDR3 DNA: TGTGCCAGTAAAGAGCGGTTCCAAGAGACCCAGTACTTC. The encoded protein is CASKERFQETQYF.

The chain combines TRBV24-1 with TRBJ2-2, with 9 bases lining up with TRBD1. The CDR3 covers 15 residues. V was clipped by 7 bases and J by 6 bases; unmatched bases: 8. CDR1 and CDR2 from the germline V gene are KGHDR and SFDVKD. Here the CDR3 DNA reads TGTGCCACCAGCTCCGGGGACAGGGACGCCGGGGAGCTGTTTTTT. It codes for CATSSGDRDAGELFF.

This clone was observed once. The CDR3 here is CASSQGLTNEKLFF. CDR3 bases: TGTGCCAGCAGCCAGGGGTTGACTAATGAAAAACTGTTTTTT. The chain joins TRBV7-2 to TRBJ1-4; perhaps TRBD1 as D (6 bases). Trimming stripped 5 bases from V and 2 bases from J, with 9 bases between. Germline CDR1 reads SGHTA; CDR2 reads FQGNSA. The CDR3 loop spans 14 amino acids.

The chain joins TRBV3-1 (or the pseudogene TRBV3-2) to TRBJ1-5, with TRBD1 as a possible D gene (6 bases). The length of the CDR3 is 14 residues. Germline V lookup: CDR1 LGHDT, CDR2 YNNKEL (reference sequence). Trimming left V 1 base short and J 5 bases short, with 9 bases between. This CDR3 reads CASSQGGGDQPQHF. CDR3 in DNA: TGTGCCAGCAGCCAAGGAGGGGGAGATCAGCCCCAGCATTTT.

The gene calls are TRBV7-2 and TRBJ2-2; D is perhaps TRBD1 (7 bases). CDR3 length equals 16 residues. The V end lost 4 bases, the J end lost 2 bases, and 14 bases lay between the germline ends. Germline V CDR1 and CDR2: SGHTA, FQGNSA. CDR3 in amino acids: CASSSQGRINTGELFF. DNA of the CDR3: TGTGCCAGCAGCTCACAGGGGAGGATCAACACCGGGGAGCTGTTTTTT.

The chain recombines TRBV27 with TRBJ1-2; 9 positions match TRBD1. J gave up 8 bases and V 5 bases, and 12 bases lay outside the gene matches. The CDR3 is 15 amino acids. Per the germline V gene, CDR1 is MNHEY and CDR2 is SMNVEV (reference sequence). The CDR3 DNA sequence: TGTGCCAGCAGTAGGCAGGACAGGGGAATTGGGGGCTACACCTTC. The encoded protein is CASSRQDRGIGGYTF.

V and J are TRBV19 and TRBJ2-3; TRBD1 is a possible D gene (5 bases). From germline, CDR1 is LNHDA and CDR2 SQIVND (reference sequence). CDR3 length equals 14 residues. V was pared by 5 bases and J by 2 bases, with 11 bases between. CDR3 in DNA: TGTGCCAGTAGTCGCACAGGAGCCACAGATACGCAGTATTTT. This encodes CASSRTGATDTQYF.

This chain joins TRBV3-1 (or the pseudogene TRBV3-2) and TRBJ2-7; perhaps TRBD1 as D (6 bases). The germline V gene has CDR1 LGHDT and CDR2 YNNKEL (reference sequence). The CDR3 sequence is 15 residues long. The ends were cut back, 2 bases at V and 3 bases at J, with 14 bases in the middle. CDR3 DNA: TGTGCCAGCAGCCAAAACCCCCAGGGGTACTACGAGCAGTACTTC. This codes for CASSQNPQGYYEQYF.

The V call is TRBV7-9, the J call TRBJ2-3, with D possibly TRBD2 on 6 matching bases. Trimming stripped 5 bases from V and 0 bases from J, with 15 bases between. This CDR3 has 16 amino acids. Germline V gene sequence: CDR1 SEHNR, CDR2 FQNEAQ (reference sequence). Here the CDR3 reads CASSPLAERSTDTQYF. DNA for the CDR3: TGTGCCAGCAGCCCGTTAGCGGAGCGAAGCACAGATACGCAGTATTTT. Together with reference TRBV7-9 and TRBJ2-3, the CDR3 gives the full variable domain: DTGVSQNPRHKITKRGQNVTFRCDPISEHNRLYWYRQTLGQGPEFLTYFQNEAQLEKSRLLSDRFSAERPKGSFSTLEIQRTEQGDSAMYLCASSPLAERSTDTQYFGPGTRLTVL.

The J gene is TRBJ1-2, the V gene TRBV7-2; possibly TRBD1 for D (5 bases). This CDR3 spans 16 amino acids. Germline CDR1 and CDR2: SGHTA and FQGNSA. Trimming removed 4 bases at V and 2 bases at J, with 17 bases between. CDR3 nucleotides: TGTGCCAGCAGCTCAGCCCCCGGTCGGGGGAACTATGGCTACACCTTC. The encoded protein is CASSSAPGRGNYGYTF. The full variable domain, in which reference TRBV7-2 and TRBJ1-2 provide the parts outside the CDR3, is GAGVSQSPSNKVTEKGKDVELRCDPISGHTALYWYRQSLGQGLEFLIYFQGNSAPDKSGLPSDRFSAERTGGSVSTLTIQRTQQEDSAVYLCASSSAPGRGNYGYTFGSGTRLTVV.